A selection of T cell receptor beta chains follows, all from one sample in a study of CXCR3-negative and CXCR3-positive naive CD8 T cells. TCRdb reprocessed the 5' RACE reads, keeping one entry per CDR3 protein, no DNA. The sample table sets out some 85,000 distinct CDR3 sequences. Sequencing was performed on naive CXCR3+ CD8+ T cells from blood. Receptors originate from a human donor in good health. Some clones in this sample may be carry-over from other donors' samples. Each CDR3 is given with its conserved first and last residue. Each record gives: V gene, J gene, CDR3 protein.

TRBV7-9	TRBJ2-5	CASSPPDQETQYF
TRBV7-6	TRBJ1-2	CASSSRQGPNNYGYTF
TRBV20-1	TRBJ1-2	CSARDPDTDYGYTF
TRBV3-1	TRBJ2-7	CASSQGTTYEQYF
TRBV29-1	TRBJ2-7	CSVLDGKNEQYF
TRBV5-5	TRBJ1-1	CASSWEDRSTEAFF
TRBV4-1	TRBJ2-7	CASSPLKDSYEQYF
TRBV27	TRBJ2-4	CASSFLDSGGIQYF
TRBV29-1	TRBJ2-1	CSVEASSSYNEQFF
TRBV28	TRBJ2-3	CATGTSGRRLADTQYF
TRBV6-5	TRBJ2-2	CASSYTASGETGELFF
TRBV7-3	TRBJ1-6	CASSLNGGNSPLHF
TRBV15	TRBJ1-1	CATSRERREAFF
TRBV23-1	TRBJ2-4	CARRRSPDRTNIQYF
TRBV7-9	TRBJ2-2	CASSLGAGELFF
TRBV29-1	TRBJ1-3	CSVEVGQGLRNTIYF
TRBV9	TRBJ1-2	CASSVGGGPAGSGYTF
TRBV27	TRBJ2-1	CASSTPGGGYNEQFF
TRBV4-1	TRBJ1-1	CASSQHLGNTEAFF
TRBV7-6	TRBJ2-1	CASSLASGGYEQFF
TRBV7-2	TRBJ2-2	CASSQPGQTPTGELFF
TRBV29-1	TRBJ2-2	CSVVVGTGELFF
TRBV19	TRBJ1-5	CASTTAGAVQPQHF
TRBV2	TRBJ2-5	CASSEAAFPETQYF
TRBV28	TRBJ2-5	CASKTWGQLQETQYF
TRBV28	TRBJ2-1	CASRGGVVNEQFF
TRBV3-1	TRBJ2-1	CASSQEGHWIYNEQFF
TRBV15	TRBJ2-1	CATSSGTGYNEQFF
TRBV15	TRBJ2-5	CATSQGEETQYF
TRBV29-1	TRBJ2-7	CSVGAVGTGSEQYF
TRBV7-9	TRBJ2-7	CASSPRQGEAYEQYF
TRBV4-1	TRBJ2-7	CASSQDLSGTDWGYEQYF
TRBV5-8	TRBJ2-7	CASSFPAGGYEQYF
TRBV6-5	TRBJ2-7	CASSVGQGIAYEQYF
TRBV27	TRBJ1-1	CASRVFGTGGKTEAFF
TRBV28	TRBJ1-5	CASSRGQQNQPQHF
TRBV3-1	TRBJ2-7	CASSQEFKNAYEQYF
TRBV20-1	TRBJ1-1	CSARSSSGENTEAFF
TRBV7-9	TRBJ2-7	CASSPDRFDYEQYF
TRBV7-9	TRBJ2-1	CAGGVQSNEQFF
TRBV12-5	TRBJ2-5	CASGLTPLEETQYF
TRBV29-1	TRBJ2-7	CSVLLDVEYEQYF
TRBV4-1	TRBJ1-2	CASSDRTGPYGYTF
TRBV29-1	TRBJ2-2	CSVVRTGELFF
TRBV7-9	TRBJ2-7	CASSQTGQYYEQYF
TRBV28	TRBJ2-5	CASSYSGTGETQYF
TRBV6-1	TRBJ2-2	CASRKGVNTGELFF